This T cell receptor (beta chain) is drawn from a study of blood T cell repertoires in COVID-19. Across the study: The United States, Italy and Spain were the sources of the acute and convalescent COVID-19 samples.

Authors' methods: The authors estimated nucleated cell counts from reference gene primer amplification. Some clones are missing from TCRdb's copy, which holds only in-frame ones; the method was immunoSEQ multiplex PCR. That table gives V, J and clone size, and the DNA gave D and trimming. Of about 220,000 clones detected, about nine tenths appear once; the ten largest clones hold 2% to 3%. The V gene lost 5 bases and the J gene lost 4 bases, with 12 bases spanning the gap. The germline gives CDR1 SGHTA, CDR2 FQGNSA. The CDR3 extends over 14 amino acids. The rearrangement uses TRBV7-2 and TRBJ1-5; the D is unclear. The TCR originated in a woman aged 25 to 39 with acute COVID-19. Input material: PBMCs or T cells enriched from blood (not recorded which). CDR3 in amino acids: CASSPSGRNQPQHF. DNA of the CDR3: TGTGCCAGCAGCCCCTCCGGCAGGAATCAGCCCCAGCATTTT.